A single sample is the source of the 3 T cell receptor beta chains below, sequenced in a study of Ad26.COV2.S vaccination and SARS-CoV-2 variants. Treatment of the sample: around 19 received Ad26.COV2.S at low or high dose, single or two shots; 5 received placebo; per-sample allocation not given. It was on day 63 after the first vaccine or placebo injection that samples were taken. Clones were read by immunoSEQ multiplex PCR, and TCRdb kept only the in-frame ones, dropping some. The sample yields about 450,000 clones, nearly 90% seen once. Sequenced material: peripheral blood, taken in a trial of Ad26.COV2.S vaccine versus placebo. These receptors came from a person aged 18 to 59 who received the Ad26.COV2.S COVID-19 vaccine or a placebo.

This clone was detected ten times or more. This chain uses TRBV30 with TRBJ1-3, with 9 nucleotides matching TRBD1. Germline V lookup: CDR1 GTSNPN, CDR2 SVGIG (reference sequence). V shed 1 base and J 4 bases; nucleotides not matched to a gene: 2. The CDR3 is 14 amino acids. CDR3 bases: TGTGCCTGGAGTGAGACAGGGGGAGGAAACACCATATATTTT. It is translated as CAWSETGGGNTIYF.

The chain links TRBV12-3 or TRBV12-4 to TRBJ2-7; 8 bases line up with TRBD1. After removal of 5 bases from V and 5 bases from J, the junction contained 5 bases not matched to a gene. The CDR3 totals 13 residues. CDR3 DNA: TGTGCCAGCAGTCGACAGGGGAGGCACGAGCAGTACGTC. Encoded protein: CASSRQGRHEQYV.

This clone was seen only a few times. The chain employs TRBV3-1 (or the pseudogene TRBV3-2) and TRBJ1-6, with a weak D call TRBD1 (6 bases). The CDR3 runs 14 residues. Trimming took 4 bases from V and 6 from J, leaving 10 bases between them. In germline, CDR1 is LGHDT, CDR2 YNNKEL (reference sequence). CDR3 region: CASSLTGTNSPLHF. The CDR3 coding sequence is TGTGCCAGCAGCCTAACAGGGACTAATTCACCCCTCCACTTT.